The 21 T cell receptor beta chains listed next were all sequenced from one sample in a study of OX40 agonist ivuxolimab in advanced cancers. Library construction relied on the immunoSEQ multiplex PCR assay. In TCRdb, the immuneACCESS table is reduced to in-frame sequences with V and J assigned. These tables do not hold every clone; where another copy was compared, an unresolved V gene accounts for under half, and the others remain unexplained. In all, the sample holds some 60,000 clones, and about 80% of those were seen once. The top ten clones comprise approximately 4.5% of the sample. Sequences were derived from CD4+ or CD8+ T cells sorted from blood, sampled in a trial of the OX40 agonist ivuxolimab. These receptors came from an adult with an advanced solid tumor such as melanoma, head and neck, liver or kidney cancer.

J is TRBJ2-7 and V is TRBV5-1; TRBD2 matches 9 bases. Germline trimming cut 4 bases from V and 2 bases from J; bases unmatched to any gene: 4. The CDR3 runs to 14 residues. Germline CDR1 reads SGHRS; CDR2 reads YFSETQ. The CDR3 sequence is CASSATSGAYEQYF. CDR3 DNA: TGCGCCAGCAGCGCGACTAGCGGTGCCTACGAGCAGTACTTC.

This rearrangement joins TRBV29-1 to TRBJ2-5; 8 bases match TRBD1. Germline CDR1 reads SQVTM; CDR2 reads ANQGSEA. This CDR3 has 14 residues. V lost 2 bases and J lost 5; bases outside the gene matches: 7. The DNA of the CDR3 is TGCAGCGTTGAATTTTCAGGGGGCGATGAGACCCAGTACTTC. Translation: CSVEFSGGDETQYF.

The chain couples TRBV7-9 to TRBJ2-1; TRBD2 matches 13 bases. CDR1 and CDR2 (germline): SEHNR, FQNEAQ (reference sequence). The length of the CDR3 is 16 residues. The junction had 6 bases not matched to a gene; V was cut back by 8 bases and J by 2 bases. The CDR3: CASAETSGRAYNEQFF. In nucleotides, the CDR3 is TGTGCCAGCGCGGAAACTAGCGGGAGGGCCTACAATGAGCAGTTCTTC.

The V and J genes are TRBV9 and TRBJ1-6; 10 bases align to TRBD1. The CDR3 is 13 amino acids. V shed 3 bases and J 12 bases; nucleotides not matched to a gene: 3. Per the germline V gene, CDR1 is SGDLS and CDR2 is YYNGEE. Here the CDR3 reads CASSARDRGPLHF. The CDR3 DNA follows: TGTGCCAGCAGCGCCCGGGACAGGGGACCCCTCCACTTT.

The chain employs TRBV9 and TRBJ2-1; a weak D match, TRBD2 (6 bases). Germline values: CDR1 SGDLS, CDR2 YYNGEE. The V and J ends lost 2 bases and 9 bases respectively, with 15 bases between them. CDR3 length: 14 amino acids. CDR3 sequence reads: CASSVARRGSEQFF. In DNA, the CDR3 is TGTGCCAGCAGCGTCGCACGGCGGGGTAGTGAGCAGTTCTTC.

The chain links TRBV14 to TRBJ2-7; tentative D call: TRBD2 (6 bases). The CDR3 runs 13 residues. V lost 0 bases and J lost 7, with 10 bases in between. Looked up from germline, CDR1 is SGHDN and CDR2 is FVKESK. CDR3 in amino acids: CASSQEEGREQYF. Written as DNA, the CDR3 is TGTGCCAGCAGCCAAGAGGAGGGCCGGGAGCAGTACTTC.

The chain is built from TRBV5-1 and TRBJ2-7, with TRBD1 matching over 9 bases. There are 15 residues in the CDR3. Trimming cost V 0 bases and J 12 bases; bases outside gene matches: 13. Germline loops: CDR1 SGHRS, CDR2 YFSETQ. The CDR3 loop reads CASSLASGQGRSSYF. DNA of the CDR3: TGCGCCAGCAGCTTGGCTTCGGGACAGGGACGCTCCTCGTACTTC. The full variable domain, its missing parts supplied by reference TRBV5-1 and TRBJ2-7, is KAGVTQTPRYLIKTRGQQVTLSCSPISGHRSVSWYQQTPGQGLQFLFEYFSETQRNKGNFPGRFSGRQFSNSRSEMNVSTLELGDSALYLCASSLASGQGRSSYFGPGTRLTVT.

This sequence joins TRBV5-4 and TRBJ2-5; D is perhaps TRBD2 (7 bases). V lost 2 bases and J 5 bases, leaving 16 bases between the germline ends. The CDR3 is 15 residues long. The germline CDR1 and CDR2 sequences are SGHNT and YYREEE (reference sequence). The CDR3 DNA sequence: TGTGCCAGCAGCTTTAGGGGGGGAGTCTGGGAGACCCAGTACTTC. Amino acids: CASSFRGGVWETQYF. Together with reference TRBV5-4 and TRBJ2-5, the CDR3 gives the full variable domain: ETGVTQSPTHLIKTRGQQVTLRCSSQSGHNTVSWYQQALGQGPQFIFQYYREEENGRGNFPPRFSGLQFPNYSSELNVNALELDDSALYLCASSFRGGVWETQYFGPGTRLLVL.

V gene TRBV7-8 combines with J gene TRBJ1-3; D is unresolved. V dropped 6 bases and J dropped 1 base, with 7 bases sitting between them. This CDR3 comprises 13 residues. Germline V gene data show CDR1 as SGHVS and CDR2 as FQNEAQ. CDR3 coding DNA: TGTGCCAGCAGTACAGCGTCTGGAAACACCATATATTTT. Translating it yields CASSTASGNTIYF.

This chain connects TRBV28 to TRBJ2-7; D is perhaps TRBD1 (6 bases). Germline V gene lookup returns CDR1 MDHEN and CDR2 SYDVKM. This CDR3 has 12 residues. V lost 2 bases to trimming and J lost 6 bases, with 8 bases between them. As DNA, the CDR3 is TGTGCCAGCAGTTTACAGGGGAGCGAGCAGTACTTC. It codes for CASSLQGSEQYF.

A few counts support this clone. J is TRBJ2-5 and V is TRBV10-2, with 7 bases lining up with TRBD2. This CDR3 has 15 residues. Germline V gives CDR1 WSHSY, CDR2 SAAADI. After removal of 4 bases from V and 1 base from J, the junction contained 6 bases not matched to a gene. CDR3 bases: TGCGCCAGCAGTGTCATGGGGGAGGGCCAAGAGACCCAGTACTTC. It is translated as CASSVMGEGQETQYF.

The chain combines TRBV9 with TRBJ2-1; TRBD1 matches at 9 bases. With 4 bases clipped from V and 4 bases from J, the junction kept 9 bases outside the gene matches. CDR3 length equals 16 residues. Germline loops: CDR1 SGDLS, CDR2 YYNGEE. The CDR3 DNA is TGTGCCAGCAGCTCCAGACAGGGGGAAAAGTACAATGAGCAGTTCTTC. Its translation is CASSSRQGEKYNEQFF.

This sequence joins TRBV2 and TRBJ2-5; 10 bases are a match to TRBD2. Germline lookup yields CDR1 SNHLY and CDR2 FYNNEI. The CDR3 extends over 12 amino acids. J gave up 4 bases and V 10 bases, and 3 bases lay outside the gene matches. CDR3 nucleotides: TGTGCCACCAAGCGGGAGGGAGAGACCCAGTACTTC. Translated, it gives CATKREGETQYF.

The rearrangement links TRBV4-1 to TRBJ1-6, with D possibly TRBD1 on 5 matching bases. With 0 bases removed from V and 7 bases from J, the gap between germline ends came to 10 bases. CDR1 is MGHRA and CDR2 is YSYEKL in the germline V gene. CDR3 size: 15 residues. The CDR3 DNA reads as TGCGCCAGCAGCCAAGATCCAGGGCTGAATTCACCCCTCCACTTT. Its protein is CASSQDPGLNSPLHF.

The V gene is TRBV5-6, the J gene TRBJ2-5, with 10 bases lining up with TRBD2. The CDR3 runs 16 residues. The V gene's germline CDR1 is SGHDT and CDR2 YYEEEE. Losses at the gene ends were 4 bases for V and 4 bases for J; bases not matched to a gene: 10. The CDR3, as DNA: TGTGCCAGCAGCCGCCTGACTAGCGGGTTGGTAGAGACCCAGTACTTC. Its translation: CASSRLTSGLVETQYF.

CDR3 sequence (DNA): TGTGCCAGCAGCTTCGACAGCTACAATGAGCAGTTCTTC. Translated, it gives CASSFDSYNEQFF. The genes are TRBV7-3 and TRBJ2-1, with a weak D call TRBD1 (5 bases). Looked up from germline, CDR1 is SGHTA and CDR2 is FQGTGA. The length of the CDR3 is 13 residues. The germline V and J ends were trimmed by 3 bases and 3 bases, with 6 bases remaining between them.

V is TRBV6-5 and J is TRBJ2-1; the match to TRBD1 covers 9 bases. The germline V gene encodes CDR1 MNHEY and CDR2 SVGAGI. The CDR3 consists of 15 residues. Trimming at V came to 4 bases and at J to 4 bases, leaving 5 bases not matched to a gene. CDR3 sequence (DNA): TGTGCCAGCAGTTTCACGGACAGGGGATACAATGAGCAGTTCTTC. Its protein is CASSFTDRGYNEQFF.

This clone has just one count. Its ends do not fully match the called genes, so a read error is possible. The gene calls are TRBV6-1 and TRBJ1-2; 7 bases match TRBD1. There are 15 residues in the CDR3. From germline, CDR1 is MNHNS and CDR2 SASEGT. CDR3 loop: CASREVGGLNYGYTF. The CDR3 DNA sequence: TGTGCCAGCAGGGAAGTAGGGGGCCTCAACTATGGCTACACCTTC.

The chain couples TRBV18 to TRBJ1-1; the D is unclear. Germline CDR1 KGHSH, CDR2 LQKENI. The CDR3 runs to 13 residues. V lost 5 bases and J lost 2, with 9 bases in between. CDR3 loop: CASSMGPNTEAFF. The DNA of the CDR3 is TGTGCCAGCTCAATGGGCCCTAACACTGAAGCTTTCTTT. Drawing the rest from reference TRBV18 and TRBJ1-1, the complete variable domain is NAGVMQNPRHLVRRRGQEARLRCSPMKGHSHVYWYRQLPEEGLKFMVYLQKENIIDESGMPKERFSAEFPKEGPSILRIQQVVRGDSAAYFCASSMGPNTEAFFGQGTRLTVV.

This chain joins TRBV6-1 and TRBJ2-5; 7 nucleotides align to TRBD2. The J call could be wrong; TRBJ2-7 is a better fit for the DNA end. Germline CDR1 and CDR2: MNHNS and SASEGT. The CDR3 extends over 13 amino acids. The CDR3 nucleotides read TGTGCCACCTCCGTTGGGAGGGCCTACGAGCAGTACTTC. It codes for CATSVGRAYEQYF.

The rearrangement joins TRBV19 to TRBJ2-5; 8 bases line up with TRBD1. The germline V gene has CDR1 LNHDA and CDR2 SQIVND (reference sequence). This CDR3 region has 13 residues. V lost 9 bases and J lost 1; bases outside the gene matches: 4. The CDR3 sequence is CASSGTGQETQYF. CDR3 sequence (DNA): TGTGCCAGCAGTGGGACAGGCCAAGAGACCCAGTACTTC.